The present TCR beta chain was sequenced within a study of blood T cell repertoires in COVID-19. The V end lost 7 bases, the J end lost 4 bases, and 13 bases lay between the germline ends. The CDR3 contains 13 residues. The germline CDR1 and CDR2 sequences are WSHSY and SAAADI. In this sample, this clone turned up a few times. Libraries were prepared by immunoSEQ multiplex PCR; TCRdb keeps only in-frame clonotypes and omits some of them. The sample lists roughly 75,000 clones, 75% to 90% occurring once. Sequencing was carried out using peripheral blood. The clonotype comes from a man aged 55-75 years with acute or convalescent COVID-19. The J gene is TRBJ1-1, the V gene TRBV10-2; the D is unclear. The CDR3 spells CASKRAGGTEAFF. CDR3 DNA: TGCGCCAGCAAGCGGGCGGGTGGCACTGAAGCTTTCTTT.